Included here is one TCR beta chain sequence, with context. These data originate in a study of patients and donors after allogeneic stem cell transplantation. One entry per CDR3 protein results from TCRdb running MiXCR on the RT-PCR reads. The sample includes 150,000 to 200,000 distinct CDR3 sequences, roughly 31% of them seen just once. The CDR3 loop spans 14 amino acids. The germline V gene has CDR1 SGHNT and CDR2 YYREEE (reference sequence). V was pared by 1 base and J by 4 bases, with 2 bases of the junction left unmatched. The source material was blood, either unsorted or a sorted T cell fraction (not recorded which). This sequence joins TRBV5-4 and TRBJ2-1; 7 positions agree with TRBD1. This TCR came from a human donor who was either an allogeneic HSCT recipient or a stem cell or donor lymphocyte infusion donor (not recorded which). It is not recorded whose cells these are; they may come from a transplant donor. The CDR3 reads CASSLPGQYNEQFF. In DNA form, the CDR3 reads TGTGCCAGCAGCTTGCCGGGACAGTACAATGAGCAGTTCTTC.